The clone carrying this TCR beta chain was picked up a small number of times. The entirety of the isolated RNA underwent reverse transcription, so expressed TCRB transcripts were sequenced. The repertoire was sequenced with immunoSEQ multiplex PCR; TCRdb's copy has only in-frame clones and lacks some. The profile shows 150,000 or so clones, about 9.1% of them singletons. This entry is derived from a study of beta chain features in type 1 diabetes. There are 14 residues in the CDR3. Trimming cost V 0 bases and J 3 bases; bases outside gene matches: 1. CDR1 SGHTA and CDR2 FQGNSA come from the germline V gene.

This receptor was identified in a woman in her thirties or forties in good health. Specimen: central memory CD4+ T cells from blood. The gene calls are TRBV7-2 and TRBJ2-5; TRBD1 matches at 7 bases. This chain's CDR3 is CASSLAGQKETQYF. The DNA of the CDR3 is TGTGCCAGCAGCTTAGCGGGACAGAAAGAGACCCAGTACTTC.